This T cell receptor (beta chain) was sequenced in a study of cytomegalovirus exposure and HLA in healthy donors (TCRdb year 2017). General notes on the study: An earlier analysis of several hundred of the donors reported approximately 260 Gb of sequence data and 95 million to 120 million unique TCR beta sequences obtained from about 170 million T cells. The genetic ancestry cluster associated with self-reported Caucasian donors included 65% to 90% of the approximately 430 genotyped donors. A later genetic analysis used genome-wide SNP genotypes for 398 of the 666 donors, treating that subset as a discovery cohort. In the later analysis, no new phenotypic data were used to find candidate immune exposures; instead, reliance was placed on TCR beta sequences and their occurrence across donors. An early release that covered about 640 HLA-typed donors contained around 330 gigabases of sequencing data and around 85 million unique TCR sequences. Every discovery cohort repertoire had been produced on one sequencing platform. The study profiled the T cell repertoires of under 850 subjects by immunosequencing and related them to cytomegalovirus serostatus. To study patterns of TCR occurrence, a later analysis re-analyzed previously published TCR beta repertoires from 600 to 750 donors and added high-resolution HLA genotyping. In an earlier analysis of several hundred of the donors, high-throughput TCR beta sequencing was used to judge whether each TCR beta V gene segment behaved as functional or pseudogenic. A few DR-DQ haplotypes were treated as single units for association and clustering because of strong linkage in the cohort. Donor age, sex, ethnicity and CMV serostatus were compiled together with the repertoire data. To predict cytomegalovirus infection status, the study combined high-throughput TCR immunosequencing, statistical association of individual TCRs with disease status, and machine learning. HLA typing included class I and class II loci at four-digit resolution. The study was designed to test whether signatures of past pathogen exposure could be identified by cataloging public T cell receptors. Typing coverage varied by locus: roughly 629-630 donors for A, B, C, DRB1 and DQB1; approximately 560 for DQA1; approximately 610 for DPA1; approximately 450 for DPB1. On average, around 200,000 unique TCR beta nucleotide sequences were sequenced per donor among a few hundred genotyped donors of the cohort, with around 19% of those sequences being non-productive. Along with the approximately 670-subject first cohort, a separate validation cohort of more than 90 different subjects was used. General study outcomes and caveats: In a later analysis, TCR association rates were found to vary across HLA loci, with the most associated TCRs seen for DRB1 alleles and the fewest for HLA-C alleles. An earlier analysis of approximately 570 of the donors showed that most TCR beta V segments appeared in productive rearrangements either about 87% or about 30% of the time, which broadly matched IMGT annotations. The only immune exposure information available for the cohort was CMV serostatus. HLA typing was unavailable for some donors at each locus, so association tests used only the typed subset. Most TCR sequences were seen in very few donors, while some public TCRs were found in many individuals. A later genetic analysis reported fewer N-insertions in productive TCRs among donors in an Asian-associated ancestry cluster than the roughly 620-donor mean. A further reported finding was that TCR beta sequences accurately predicted the HLA-A and HLA-B alleles for most subjects in the first cohort. The sequencing pipeline was judged likely to have produced a cluster of highly shared sequence variants as a technical artifact. In a later analysis, HLA-associated TCR beta chains showed more clonal expansion and lower generation probabilities than non-associated chains that were equally common. Three of the identified cytomegalovirus-associated TCR beta chains were confirmed in vitro to be specific for cytomegalovirus antigens. According to the authors, the approach could potentially be generalized to other disease states and immunological phenotypes. Several of the top co-occurrence clusters appeared to be linked to parvovirus B19, influenza, CMV and Epstein-Barr virus, according to a later analysis. At a false discovery rate of 0.05, a later analysis linked approximately 18,000 TCR beta sequences to specific HLA alleles. When HLA alleles, especially DR and DQ, strongly co-occurred, TCR associations were difficult to assign to individual alleles. Because counts were too low, some 16 rarely observed V segments, including chromosome 9 orphons, were excluded from the earlier analysis of several hundred of the donors. Correlated functional status among segregating V segments might reflect linkage disequilibrium, but an unknown experimental factor could not be ruled out. V-gene and J-gene trimming of TCR beta chains was associated with a missense DCLRE1C variant in a later genetic analysis, and the association was replicated in an independent cohort. In both the original and validation cohorts, the classifier was reported to diagnose cytomegalovirus status with high specificity and sensitivity. In the study, about 150 TCR beta chains were listed as associated with cytomegalovirus. Most CMV-associated TCR beta chains appeared to be HLA-restricted in a later analysis, and the HLA associations seemed to be driven largely by CMV exposure. The cohort was sequenced for TCR beta chains only, and without alpha or paired-chain data the features that could be detected were limited. The presence/absence analyses assumed that sequencing depth was roughly uniform across donors, and that assumption may not be true.

As to this clone: Its target antigen remains unknown. No base quality values were provided; no much bigger clone lies one nucleotide off.

Receptor libraries were prepared by the immunoSEQ multiplex PCR assay. A mixture of 60 forward primers for TCR Vbeta segments and 13 reverse primers for TCR Jbeta segments was used in the multiplex PCR. Amplification of the CDR3 region of rearranged TCR beta genes was performed with a multiplex PCR assay on genomic DNA. Amplified TCR beta libraries were sequenced as 87-base-pair reads on the Illumina HiSeq System. Regarding the original processing steps: Across the 640 or so repertoires, a later analysis counted 60 million to 90 million unique TCR beta chains, roughly 11 million of which were shared by at least two donors. Raw reads were error-corrected and collapsed into unique sequences with a nearest-neighbor algorithm that merged closely related sequences to remove PCR and sequencing errors. Alignment of CDR3 sequences to IMGT reference sequences was used to assign V, D and J gene segments. For a sequence to be retained, at least a six-nucleotide match to both a V gene segment and a J gene segment was required. A rearrangement was called productive if the CDR3 had no stop codons and remained in frame with V and J, and every other rearrangement was called non-productive. Following IMGT convention, CDR3 was defined as the stretch from the second conserved V-encoded cysteine up to the conserved J-encoded phenylalanine. The earlier analysis of 500 to 650 of the donors excluded any sequence lacking an unambiguous match to a single V gene segment. An earlier analysis of over 450 of the donors classified V segments as functional when productive rearrangements were above 56.7% and as segregating when the standard deviation between donors was above 5%. To diagnose cytomegalovirus status from the catalog of TCR beta chain sequences, a statistical classification framework was built. V and J gene assignment, in a later analysis, came from comparing TCR nucleotide sequences with IMGT/GENE-DB human TR gene sequences. In a later analysis, CDR3 sequences and most-parsimonious VDJ recombination scenarios were assigned using the TCRdist pipeline. A later analysis defined each TCR beta chain by its CDR3 amino acid sequence plus V-gene family, and excluded reads lacking a unique V-gene family. In a later analysis, several hundred highly shared, low-generation-probability nucleotide sequences were removed to address suspected cross-contamination and a sequencing artifact. For each public chain, a later analysis derived a clonal expansion index from normalized ranks of inferred template counts within each repertoire. In a later analysis, generation probabilities were computed with a VDJ recombination model fitted to out-of-frame rearrangements, and the resulting probabilities were checked against IGoR. In a later analysis, hypergeometric tests were used to score TCR-TCR, TCR-HLA and TCR-CMV co-occurrence, with a repertoire-size bias correction applied to TCR pairs. A later analysis estimated false discovery rates by permuting HLA or CMV assignments 20 times. A later analysis grouped co-occurring TCRs with DBSCAN, adding TCRdist sequence similarity when clustering within HLA-allele-positive subsets. Co-occurrence clustering excluded repertoires with fewer than 30,000 or more than 120,000 public chains, plus five with anomalous nucleotide sharing. Drawn from immuneACCESS, this table holds only the in-frame rearrangements with V and J called that TCRdb kept. Clones are partly lost; checked studies trace under half to an unresolved V gene and leave the rest unexplained. D and trimming come from the DNA, and the V and J calls and clone size come from that table. The sample table shows roughly 200,000 clones, and around 74% are seen once. Clones ranked in the top ten supply 2.9% of the sample.

The cohort consisted of 666 healthy bone marrow donors. At the time of sampling, all cohort members were nominally healthy, though unrecorded immune exposures were likely present. The donor was CMV seronegative and belonged to the group of several hundred seronegative cohort members. Every donor gave a peripheral blood sample, and the peripheral blood mononuclear cells from that sample were used for TCR beta sequencing. Genomic DNA extraction from the blood cell samples was performed with the Qiagen DNeasy Blood Extraction Kit. The sequence was collected from a male donor in good health and CMV-seronegative. Sequenced material: PBMCs.

The DNA sequence is TGCAGCGTCGGTCCCGGGACAGATGGAAACACCATATATTTT. It is translated as CSVGPGTDGNTIYF. Here the chain combines TRBV29-1 and TRBJ1-3, and 7 bases in between align with TRBD1. Inclusive of the bounding cysteine and phenylalanine, the CDR3 is 14 residues long. Here the CDR3 DNA is all that survives: 42 bases in frame from base 1. The germline V gene sets CDR1 to SQVTM and CDR2 to ANQGSEA. V is cut back by 6 bases and J by 3 bases, with 8 bases in the junction unmatched.